The rows below give T cell receptor beta chains drawn from one sample of a study of blood T cell repertoires in COVID-19. Sequencing was performed with immunoSEQ multiplex PCR; in TCRdb, only in-frame clones are kept and a portion is missing. Here the sample spans 100,000 to 130,000 clones, more than 70% being singletons. The material sequenced was peripheral blood. These receptors all stem from a human donor in a cohort sampled during active COVID-19. Both conserved end residues are part of each CDR3. Each record gives: J gene, clone size, D gene, V gene, CDR3 DNA, CDR3 protein. The D gene is left open where the match is weak. Clone size appears in some rows only: once, few, many, or a class for an expanded clone.

>TRBJ2-1|once|TRBD2|TRBV7-3
TGTGCCAGCAGTAGAAAGGGCGGGAGCCAGGTCAATGAGCAGTTCTTC
CASSRKGGSQVNEQFF
>TRBJ2-7|.|TRBD1|TRBV28
TGTGCCAGCAGGGGACAGGGATCTTACGAGCAGTACTTC
CASRGQGSYEQYF
>TRBJ1-5|.|TRBD1|TRBV7-2
TGTGCCAGCAGCTTACTGGGACAGGCTGCAAGCAATCAGCCCCAGCATTTT
CASSLLGQAASNQPQHF
>TRBJ2-1|.|TRBD1|TRBV30
TGTGCCTGGATCTTTAAGGGACAGGGGACGAATGAGCAGTTCTTC
CAWIFKGQGTNEQFF
>TRBJ2-3|few|TRBD2|TRBV7-2
TGTGCCAGCAGCTCTAGCGGGTATAGCACAGATACGCAGTATTTT
CASSSSGYSTDTQYF
>TRBJ1-2|.|.|TRBV6-6
TGTGCCATAACCCCGGGGGGGCGCGAAGGCTACACCTTC
CAITPGGREGYTF
>TRBJ1-4|.|.|TRBV6-1
TGTGCCAGCAGTGCCGGGGGGATAACGGGGAATGAAAAACTGTTTTTT
CASSAGGITGNEKLFF
>TRBJ2-1|once|.|TRBV3-1/TRBV3-2
TGTGCCAGCAGCCAGACGGGGGATGAGCAGTTCTTC
CASSQTGDEQFF
>TRBJ2-1|.|TRBD2|TRBV7-2
TGTGCCAGCAGCTTAGCGAGCGGGAGCTCCTACAATGAGCAGTTCTTC
CASSLASGSSYNEQFF
>TRBJ2-2|.|.|TRBV5-1
TGCGCCAGCAGCTTCCGAGGACAGCTCTCCGGGGAGCTGTTTTTT
CASSFRGQLSGELFF
>TRBJ2-1|.|.|TRBV9
TGTGCCAGCAGCGTCGGGCGGACTCTAAGTTACGACAATGAGCAGTTCTTC
CASSVGRTLSYDNEQFF
>TRBJ2-5|.|TRBD2|TRBV13
TGTGCCAGCAGCCTCAGGACTAGCGGGAGGGAGACCCAGTACTTC
CASSLRTSGRETQYF